Below are 3 T cell receptor beta chains sequenced from a single sample in a study of early T cells in non-severe SARS-CoV-2 infection. TCRdb called the 5' RACE reads again in MiXCR, with one record for every CDR3 protein. The data contain 70,000 to 95,000 distinct CDR3 sequences, approximately 15% of them seen just once; the ten biggest clones take up around 0.58%. Sample: whole blood. These receptors were obtained from an adult who was a healthcare worker with PCR-confirmed SARS-CoV-2 infection or an uninfected control (not recorded which).

This clonotype has ten or more counts. The chain combines TRBV5-4 with TRBJ2-3; a weak D match, TRBD2 (6 bases). CDR3 length: 16 amino acids. The germline V and J ends were trimmed by 4 bases and 4 bases, with 19 bases remaining between them. Germline V gene sequence: CDR1 SGHNT, CDR2 YYREEE (reference sequence). The CDR3 spells CASSPKEGHKSDTQYF. DNA of the CDR3: TGTGCCAGCAGCCCAAAGGAGGGCCACAAATCAGATACGCAGTATTTT.

This clonotype has ten or more counts. The gene calls are TRBV9 and TRBJ2-1, with TRBD2 matching 8 bases. The CDR3 length is 16 residues. V was pared by 0 bases and J by 2 bases, with 4 bases of the junction left unmatched. Germline V gene sequence: CDR1 SGDLS, CDR2 YYNGEE. CDR3 nucleotides: TGTGCCAGCAGCGTAGAGGGCGGGGGGACCTACAATGAGCAGTTCTTC. Encoded protein: CASSVEGGGTYNEQFF. Supplemented by reference TRBV9 and TRBJ2-1, the full variable domain reads DSGVTQTPKHLITATGQRVTLRCSPRSGDLSVYWYQQSLDQGLQFLIQYYNGEERAKGNILERFSAQQFPDLHSELNLSSLELGDSALYFCASSVEGGGTYNEQFFGPGTRLTVL.

This clonotype was seen ten or more times. DNA for the CDR3: TGTGCCAGCAGTTCGGGGACAGCAAATTCACCCCTCCACTTT. It specifies CASSSGTANSPLHF. The rearrangement links TRBV12-3 or TRBV12-4 to TRBJ1-6; 7 bases are shared with TRBD1. The CDR3 has 14 residues. The J segment lost 7 bases and the V segment lost 4 bases, leaving 4 bases of the junction unmatched.